The 10 T cell receptor beta chains given below trace back to one sample, sequenced in a study of technical replicates of blood from several donors. Libraries were prepared by immunoSEQ multiplex PCR; TCRdb keeps only in-frame clonotypes and omits some of them. The sample yields 75,000 to 100,000 clones, approximately 94% seen once. Sequenced material: T cells isolated from PBMCs. These receptors were taken from a human donor in good health.

This clone was observed a single time. The J gene is TRBJ1-1, the V gene TRBV4-1; no reliable D call. CDR1 and CDR2 (germline): MGHRA, YSYEKL. V gave up 1 base and J gave up 7 bases, with 7 bases separating them. The CDR3 loop spans 12 amino acids. The CDR3 spells CASSQGGDEAFF. The CDR3 DNA follows: TGCGCCAGCAGCCAAGGAGGCGATGAAGCTTTCTTT.

This clone was observed a single time. The chain carries TRBV6-5 and TRBJ2-3; TRBD1 agrees at 9 bases. The CDR3 runs 15 residues. With 6 bases clipped from V and 3 bases from J, the junction kept 7 bases outside the gene matches. Germline V CDR1 and CDR2: MNHEY, SVGAGI. The CDR3 sequence is CASSPPGTGTDTQYF. The CDR3 nucleotides are TGTGCCAGCAGCCCCCCCGGGACAGGGACAGATACGCAGTATTTT.

This sequence joins TRBV18 and TRBJ2-2; 8 bases are a match to TRBD1. Germline V gives CDR1 KGHSH, CDR2 LQKENI. Trimming removed 4 bases from V and 6 bases from J; junction bases left unmatched: 7. The length of the CDR3 is 15 residues. The CDR3 loop is CASSQETGDSGELFF. In nucleotides, the CDR3 is TGTGCCAGCTCACAAGAGACAGGGGATTCCGGGGAGCTGTTTTTT. Filled out from reference TRBV18 and TRBJ2-2, the complete variable domain reads NAGVMQNPRHLVRRRGQEARLRCSPMKGHSHVYWYRQLPEEGLKFMVYLQKENIIDESGMPKERFSAEFPKEGPSILRIQQVVRGDSAAYFCASSQETGDSGELFFGEGSRLTVL.

This clone appeared once. This chain connects TRBV27 to TRBJ2-1; D gene unclear. Germline CDR1 and CDR2: MNHEY and SMNVEV (reference sequence). The V and J ends lost 2 bases and 0 bases respectively, with 8 bases between them. CDR3 length equals 15 residues. CDR3 in amino acids: CASSLQQSSYNEQFF. CDR3 nucleotides: TGTGCCAGCAGTTTACAACAGAGCTCCTACAATGAGCAGTTCTTC.

This chain links TRBV23-1 with TRBJ2-7, with 7 bases that match TRBD1. TRBV23-1 qualifies as an ORF whose function is uncertain. The junction had 11 bases not matched to a gene; V was cut back by 6 bases and J by 0 bases. CDR3 size: 16 residues. CDR3 coding DNA: TGCGCCAGCAGACCACCCCGGACAGGATTCTCCTACGAGCAGTACTTC. It codes for CASRPPRTGFSYEQYF.

The CDR3 DNA follows: TGCGCCAGCAGCTTGGACGGTGGCGGCAATGAGCAGTTCTTC. Its translation: CASSLDGGGNEQFF. This rearrangement joins TRBV5-1 to TRBJ2-1; D is unresolved. This CDR3 is 14 amino acids long. V gave up 0 bases and J gave up 6 bases, with 10 bases separating them. Germline V lookup: CDR1 SGHRS, CDR2 YFSETQ.

The genes are TRBV6-4 and TRBJ1-5; TRBD1 agrees at 7 bases. The germline V gene encodes CDR1 MRHNA and CDR2 SNTAGT. V trimming: 5 bases; J trimming: 0 bases; junction bases outside the gene matches: 13. The CDR3 totals 18 residues. CDR3 nucleotides: TGTGCCAGCAGTCGGACAGGCCAAGGACCGTCTAGCAATCAGCCCCAGCATTTT. Translating it yields CASSRTGQGPSSNQPQHF.

The chain combines TRBV27 with TRBJ2-1, with 7 bases matching TRBD2. With V trimmed by 3 bases and J by 8 bases, 7 bases remained unmatched. Looked up from germline, CDR1 is MNHEY and CDR2 is SMNVEV (reference sequence). This CDR3 has 14 amino acids. CDR3 amino acids: CASSLATSLYEQFF. CDR3 bases: TGTGCCAGCAGTTTGGCGACTAGCCTGTATGAGCAGTTCTTC.

This clone appeared a single time. The V gene is TRBV9, the J gene TRBJ2-2, with 10 bases lining up with TRBD1. The germline gives CDR1 SGDLS, CDR2 YYNGEE. The CDR3 totals 19 residues. Trimming at V came to 3 bases and at J to 5 bases, leaving 16 bases not matched to a gene. The CDR3 DNA follows: TGTGCCAGCAGCGGAGAAGACAGCCAAGACAGGGGGCCTACCGGGGAGCTGTTTTTT. Translation gives CASSGEDSQDRGPTGELFF.

The chain uses TRBV5-6 and TRBJ1-4; TRBD1 aligns across 7 bases. Germline V gene lookup returns CDR1 SGHDT and CDR2 YYEEEE. This CDR3 is built from 14 residues. After removal of 5 bases from V and 8 bases from J, the junction contained 9 bases not matched to a gene. The CDR3 DNA is TGTGCCAGCAGTACAGGGGCCGAGGACGAAAAACTGTTTTTT. This codes for CASSTGAEDEKLFF.